A single T cell receptor beta chain is shown here with its context. Its target is unknown. The sample belongs to a study of CD4 T cells in relation to SARS-CoV-2 and coronaviruses. As for the study in general: PBMCs were cultured with antigen for about eleven days before TCR beta sequencing. Controls used an HIV-1 Nef peptide pool or no peptide. Study results and caveats: Crossreactive clones expanded significantly less to SARS-CoV-2 than monoreactive clones.

Unexposed donor CD4+ T cells date from about 2011-2018, before the COVID-19 pandemic. Isolation of CD4+ T cells took place after about eleven days in culture. Germline V gives CDR1 LNHDA, CDR2 SQIVND (reference sequence). The CDR3 has 15 residues. The ends lost 5 bases at V and 7 bases at J; junction bases unmatched: 4. Sequencing was performed with immunoSEQ multiplex PCR; in TCRdb, only in-frame clones are kept and a portion is missing. The sample records 20,000 to 25,000 clones, around four fifths being singletons. Source material: CD4+ T cells from PBMCs, cultured in vitro. This receptor was identified in a human donor in good health. The gene calls are TRBV19 and TRBJ1-6; TRBD1 agrees at 11 bases. The CDR3 nucleotides are TGTGCCAGTAGTTTGGACAGGGGGCAAAATTCACCCCTCCACTTT. Translation gives CASSLDRGQNSPLHF.